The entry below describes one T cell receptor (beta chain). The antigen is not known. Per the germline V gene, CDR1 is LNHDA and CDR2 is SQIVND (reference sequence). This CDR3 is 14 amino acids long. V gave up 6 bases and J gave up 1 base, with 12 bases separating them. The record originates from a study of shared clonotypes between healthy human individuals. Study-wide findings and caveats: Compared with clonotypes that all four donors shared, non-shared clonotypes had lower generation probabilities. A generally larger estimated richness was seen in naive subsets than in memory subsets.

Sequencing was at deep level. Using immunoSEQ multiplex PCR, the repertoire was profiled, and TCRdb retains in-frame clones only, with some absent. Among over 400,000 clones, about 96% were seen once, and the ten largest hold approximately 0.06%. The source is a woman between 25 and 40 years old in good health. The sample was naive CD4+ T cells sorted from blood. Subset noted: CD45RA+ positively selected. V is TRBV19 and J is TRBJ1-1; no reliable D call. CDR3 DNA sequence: TGTGCCAGTAGGACACACACTCGGAACACTGAAGCTTTCTTT. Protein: CASRTHTRNTEAFF.